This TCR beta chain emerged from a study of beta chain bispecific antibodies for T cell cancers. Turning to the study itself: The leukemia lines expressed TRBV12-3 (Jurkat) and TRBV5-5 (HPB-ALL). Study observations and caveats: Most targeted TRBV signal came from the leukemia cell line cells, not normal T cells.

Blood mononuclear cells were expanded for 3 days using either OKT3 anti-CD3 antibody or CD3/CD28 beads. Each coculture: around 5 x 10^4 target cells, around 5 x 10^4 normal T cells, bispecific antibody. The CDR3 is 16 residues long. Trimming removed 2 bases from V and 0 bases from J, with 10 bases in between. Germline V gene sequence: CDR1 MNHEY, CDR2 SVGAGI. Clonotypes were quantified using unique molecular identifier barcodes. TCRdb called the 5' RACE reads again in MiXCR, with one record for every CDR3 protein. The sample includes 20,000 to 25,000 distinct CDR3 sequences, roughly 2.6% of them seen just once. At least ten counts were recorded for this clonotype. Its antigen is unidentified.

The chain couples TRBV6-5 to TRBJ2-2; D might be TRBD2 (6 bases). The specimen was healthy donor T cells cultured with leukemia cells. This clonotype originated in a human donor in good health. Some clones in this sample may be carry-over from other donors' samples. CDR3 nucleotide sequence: TGTGCCAGCAGTTACACTAGCATCACGAACACCGGGGAGCTGTTTTTT. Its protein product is CASSYTSITNTGELFF.